These T cell receptor beta chains were read from a single sample in a study of T cell responses to AZD1222 COVID-19 vaccine. TCRdb's table, derived via immunoSEQ multiplex PCR, lists solely in-frame clones and lacks some. The sample shows approximately 120,000 clones, around 93% of them seen only once. Sequencing used peripheral blood, obtained on day 0 of AZD1222 vaccination. The receptors stem from an adult in good health. Each CDR3 is given with its conserved first and last residue. A D gene is named only where the DNA matches it firmly. Clone size, where shown, is once, few, many, or a class for clones that have expanded.

V gene	D gene	J gene	clone size	CDR3 DNA	CDR3 protein
TRBV5-5	.	TRBJ1-1	.	TGTGCCAGCAGCACGCCGCCGGGAATTGGAGCTTTCTTT	CASSTPPGIGAFF
TRBV3-1/TRBV3-2	TRBD1	TRBJ1-1	.	TGTGCCAGCAGCCAAGAGGGTAAGGGGGCACCTGAAGCTTTCTTT	CASSQEGKGAPEAFF
TRBV7-9	.	TRBJ1-4	.	TGTGCCAGCAGGATCGGGGGTAGCGAAAAACTGTTTTTT	CASRIGGSEKLFF
TRBV7-2	TRBD2	TRBJ2-1	.	TGTGCCAGCTCTAGCGGGGGGTACAATGAGCAGTTCTTC	CASSSGGYNEQFF
TRBV3-1/TRBV3-2	TRBD1	TRBJ1-2	few	TGTGCCAGCAGCCTAGGGGGCGGCTACACCTTC	CASSLGGGYTF
TRBV5-5	.	TRBJ2-6	.	TGTGCCAGCAGCTTGGTTCCCCGGGGAGGGGCCAACGTCCTGACTTTC	CASSLVPRGGANVLTF
TRBV7-2	.	TRBJ2-7	.	TGTGCCAGCAGCTTAGTTTCTTCTACCTACGAGCAGTACTTC	CASSLVSSTYEQYF
TRBV6-5	.	TRBJ2-5	.	TGTGCCAGCAGTCGACAGCCTCAAGAGACCCAGTACTTC	CASSRQPQETQYF
TRBV18	TRBD1	TRBJ1-1	.	TGTGCCAGCTCACCGAACCAGGGGGTTAGCACTGAAGCTTTCTTT	CASSPNQGVSTEAFF
TRBV7-9	TRBD1	TRBJ2-7	.	TGTGCCAGCAGCCCGGGACAGGGGATAGCTCGAGAGCAGTACTTC	CASSPGQGIAREQYF
TRBV7-2	TRBD1	TRBJ1-2	.	TGTGCCAGCAGCTTAGCCCCGACAGGGGAGAGGGGCTACACCTTC	CASSLAPTGERGYTF
TRBV6-6	TRBD1	TRBJ1-5	once	TGTGCCAGCAGAAGGGACAGCTCGCTTTCGGCCCAGCATTTT	CASRRDSSLSAQHF
TRBV7-2	TRBD2	TRBJ2-5	.	TGTGCCAGCAGCTTATATAGCGGGGCGCTCAAAGAGACCCAGTACTTC	CASSLYSGALKETQYF
TRBV7-8	TRBD1	TRBJ1-5	.	TGTGCCAGCAGCTCACGGACAGGGAATAATCAGCCCCAGCATTTT	CASSSRTGNNQPQHF
TRBV2	.	TRBJ1-1	.	TGTGCCAGCAGCCGAGGGAGACTGCTGAACACTGAAGCTTTCTTT	CASSRGRLLNTEAFF
TRBV20-1	.	TRBJ2-7	.	TGCAGTGCTGCGGACCCTTACGAGCAGTACTTC	CSAADPYEQYF
TRBV24-1	.	TRBJ2-1	once	TGTGCCACCAGTGACCCGACCGGGCCAAGCAATGAGCAGTTCTTC	CATSDPTGPSNEQFF
TRBV6-2/TRBV6-3	.	TRBJ1-4	once	TGTGCCAGCAGTAAACTCAGGACAGCTTTGGATGAAAAACTGTTTTTT	CASSKLRTALDEKLFF
TRBV2	.	TRBJ2-1	.	TGTGCCAGCAGTGAAGGGATGGGGCTGGCTGAGCAGTTCTTC	CASSEGMGLAEQFF
TRBV5-1	TRBD1	TRBJ1-5	.	TGCGCCAGCAGCCAGGGACAGGGGAGTCAGCCCCAGCATTTT	CASSQGQGSQPQHF
TRBV3-1/TRBV3-2	.	TRBJ2-4	.	TGTGCCAGCAGCCAACGGCCCTCGGGGACCAAAAACATTCAGTACTTC	CASSQRPSGTKNIQYF
TRBV5-1	.	TRBJ2-7	.	TGCGCCAGCAGCTTGCGAAGCGGGCCGGCCTACGAGCAGTACTTC	CASSLRSGPAYEQYF
TRBV19	.	TRBJ1-4	.	TGTGCCAGTACCCCATGGAGGGGGTCAGGCGAAAAACTGTTTTTT	CASTPWRGSGEKLFF
TRBV19	TRBD1	TRBJ1-1	.	TGTGCCAGCCTTCTGGGACAGGGGTACACTGAAGCTTTCTTT	CASLLGQGYTEAFF
TRBV9	.	TRBJ1-6	.	TGTGCCAGCAGCGTAGGGGCCGGATCCAAAAATTCACCCCTCCACTTT	CASSVGAGSKNSPLHF
TRBV7-9	.	TRBJ1-4	.	TGTGCCAGCAGCTTGTTGGGGGGGAATGAAAAACTGTTTTTT	CASSLLGGNEKLFF
TRBV29-1	.	TRBJ1-2	once	TGCAGCGTTGGAACAGGGAGGACGTTGGCTGGCTACACCTTC	CSVGTGRTLAGYTF
TRBV7-2	.	TRBJ1-3	.	TGTGCCAGCAGCTTAGTCGCCGGGTTCTCTGGAAACACCATATATTTT	CASSLVAGFSGNTIYF
TRBV29-1	TRBD1	TRBJ2-7	.	TGCAGCGTATCTACAGGGGGAGGCTCCTACGAGCAGTACTTC	CSVSTGGGSYEQYF
TRBV30	.	TRBJ1-2	.	TGTGCCTGGGTCCCTTATGGGGACTTTCTTATTAGCTACACCTTC	CAWVPYGDFLISYTF
TRBV19	.	TRBJ1-3	.	TGTGCCAGTAGTCTAGGACAGACCTCTGGAAACACCATATATTTT	CASSLGQTSGNTIYF
TRBV14	.	TRBJ2-7	.	TGTGCCAGCAGCCAAGAACACTCTTACTACGAGCAGTACTTC	CASSQEHSYYEQYF
TRBV5-5	.	TRBJ1-3	.	TGTGCCAGCAGCTTTCAGGGAATCGGAAACACCATATATTTT	CASSFQGIGNTIYF
TRBV6-6	.	TRBJ1-5	.	TGTGCCAGCAGCGCTCCGGGGGCGGGTAGCAATCAGCCCCAGCATTTT	CASSAPGAGSNQPQHF
TRBV30	.	TRBJ2-7	.	TGTGCCTGGAGTGTAGATTTTTACGAGCAGTACTTC	CAWSVDFYEQYF
TRBV7-9	.	TRBJ1-4	.	TGTGCCAGCAGCCCCGGAGACAGGACTGAAAAACTGTTTTTT	CASSPGDRTEKLFF
TRBV5-4	.	TRBJ2-1	.	TGTGCCAGCAGCTTTGGGAGCCCCTACAATGAGCAGTTCTTC	CASSFGSPYNEQFF
TRBV18	.	TRBJ1-3	.	TGTGCCAGCTCACCCCCCCACACTACGGGTGGAAACACCATATATTTT	CASSPPHTTGGNTIYF
TRBV4-1	TRBD2	TRBJ2-5	.	TGCGCCAGCAGCCGAACGGGACTAGCGGGCGGAAATCGGGAGACCCAGTACTTC	CASSRTGLAGGNRETQYF
TRBV11-1	.	TRBJ1-6	.	TGTGCCAGCAGCTTAGGGCGGAATAGATCACCCCTCCACTTT	CASSLGRNRSPLHF
TRBV6-6	.	TRBJ2-7	.	TGTGCCAGCAGTGGACAGAACTACGAGCAGTACTTC	CASSGQNYEQYF
TRBV6-2/TRBV6-3	.	TRBJ1-4	.	TGTGCCAGCAGTACTCCTCGAGGGATGGATGAAAAACTGTTTTTT	CASSTPRGMDEKLFF
TRBV4-1	TRBD2	TRBJ2-7	.	TGCGCCAGCAGCCATCCAACTAGCGGGGGGTGGTACGAGCAGTACTTC	CASSHPTSGGWYEQYF
TRBV10-3	.	TRBJ2-7	few	TGTGCCATTAACGGGGACTCCTACGAGCAGTACTTC	CAINGDSYEQYF
TRBV5-1	.	TRBJ1-2	.	TGCGCCAGCAGCTTGTCTACAGGGAAAGGGCGCTACACCTTC	CASSLSTGKGRYTF
TRBV5-1	.	TRBJ1-5	few	TGCGCCAGCAGCTCCGGACAGTTCTCCAATCAGCCCCAGCATTTT	CASSSGQFSNQPQHF
TRBV12-3/TRBV12-4	.	TRBJ2-7	.	TGTGCCAGCAGTGGGGACTTGTCCTACGAGCAGTACTTC	CASSGDLSYEQYF
TRBV28	.	TRBJ2-7	.	TGTGCCAGCAGCAGGATTAAGCTCGAGCAGTACTTC	CASSRIKLEQYF
TRBV4-3	TRBD2	TRBJ2-7	.	TGCGCCAGCAGCCAAGATAGAATCGGGGGGACTTCCTACGAGCAGTACTTC	CASSQDRIGGTSYEQYF
TRBV18	TRBD2	TRBJ2-5	.	TGTGCCAGCTCAGACTCTAGCGGGAGGGCCGTCGAGACCCAGTACTTC	CASSDSSGRAVETQYF
TRBV7-7	TRBD1	TRBJ2-7	.	TGTGCTAGCAGCATGGGGACAGGGGGAGGGTACGAGCAGTACTTC	CASSMGTGGGYEQYF
TRBV7-9	.	TRBJ1-4	.	TGTGCCAGCAGCTTGACCCCTGGAGATGAAAAACTGTTTTTT	CASSLTPGDEKLFF
TRBV29-1	TRBD1	TRBJ2-2	few	TGCAGCGCCGCTGAGGGACAGACCGGGGAGCTGTTTTTT	CSAAEGQTGELFF
TRBV15	TRBD1	TRBJ1-1	.	TGTGCCACCAGCATCCAGGAGTGGGACAGGTCTCGTCTGGCTGAAGCTTTCTTT	CATSIQEWDRSRLAEAFF
TRBV5-1	.	TRBJ2-5	.	TGCGCCAGCAGCTTACAGGGGGAGGGAACGGAGACCCAGTACTTC	CASSLQGEGTETQYF
TRBV5-1	TRBD2	TRBJ2-7	.	TGCGCCAGCAGCTTGGCACTAGCGGGAGATTACGAGCAGTACTTC	CASSLALAGDYEQYF
TRBV10-3	TRBD1	TRBJ1-2	.	TGTGCCATCAGTGCGGAGGGGGCCTATGGCTACACCTTC	CAISAEGAYGYTF
TRBV19	.	TRBJ2-3	.	TGTGCCAGTAGTCCGAGCGGTAGTGCTAGCACAGATACGCAGTATTTT	CASSPSGSASTDTQYF
TRBV19	TRBD1	TRBJ1-5	.	TGTGCCAGTAGTATTGAGGCGGGACAGGGGGCCCTGAGTCAGCCCCAGCATTTT	CASSIEAGQGALSQPQHF
TRBV3-1/TRBV3-2	.	TRBJ2-3	.	TGTGCCAGCAGCCATAGCCCTGATACGCAGTATTTT	CASSHSPDTQYF